The entry below gives a single TCR beta chain sequence along with its context. Its target antigen remains unknown. Per-base quality was not reported, and no clone a single base away is much larger than it. This specimen belongs to a study of blood T cell repertoires in COVID-19 (TCRdb year 2020). In the study overall: Collaborator samples came from the United States, Italy and Spain and covered acute and convalescent phases of COVID-19. The material from the prospective study consisted of cDNA or gDNA derived from T cells, B-cell-depleted T cells, or PBMCs. Deeply sampled blood TCRbeta repertoires from subjects exposed to, actively infected with, or recovered from COVID-19 were included in the dataset. The repertoires were made available in a free public database intended to serve as a resource for research on the immune response to SARS-CoV-2. Samples came from the ongoing ImmuneRACE study (first 160 participants) plus 1,254 subjects from 6 global collaborators. A de-identified subject ID, COVID-19 status, age in years and sex were almost always included in the sample metadata. Where HLA class I and class II types were available, the types were taken from metadata supplied by the sample provider, not from assay-based typing.

Trimmed from V: 1 base; trimmed from J: 10 bases; junction bases lacking a gene match: 4. CDR1 and CDR2 are read off the germline V gene as MNHNS and SASEGT. Including cysteine and phenylalanine, the CDR3 has 14 amino acids. Of the read, only the CDR3 DNA is kept; its 42 bases are in frame from base 1. The immunoSEQ Assay, a bias-controlled multiplex PCR, was used to amplify TCRbeta CDR3 regions from genomic DNA. On the study's bioinformatics: The number of nucleated cells in each sample was estimated by amplification of reference gene primers within the assay. Sequence reads were collapsed and filtered to measure the absolute abundance of every unique TCRbeta CDR3 rearrangement. For each sample, productive Simpson clonality was calculated by taking the square root of Simpson's diversity index across productive rearrangements. The clones in this table, taken by TCRdb from immuneACCESS, are in-frame only. Not every clone is retained; where verified, under half of the shortfall comes from an unresolved V gene, and the cause of the rest is unknown. V, J and clone size reflect that table, while D and trimming were determined from the DNA. The sample table shows about 170,000 clones, and 82% are seen once. 7% of the sample rests with the top ten.

Results and caveats for the whole study, not just this receptor: Clinical and demographic metadata were provided uncurated, with the amount varying by source and participant.

One collaborating source in Seattle enrolled patients while the patients were actively infected and followed the patients over time throughout the course of disease. Whole blood was collected in K2EDTA tubes by collaborating institutions according to the institutions' own protocols. For TCRbeta analysis, collaborators shipped samples as frozen whole blood, isolated PBMCs, or DNA extracted from either of those sample types. The rearrangement joined TRBV6-1 to TRBJ1-6; 7 bases in the junction line up with TRBD1. This sequence was found in a woman between 35 and 50 years old with COVID-19, enrolled during active disease. The source material was peripheral blood. For the CDR3, the sequence is CASSEDRGGSPLHF. The bases are TGTGCCAGCAGTGAAGACAGGGGTGGGTCACCCCTCCACTTT.